The 28 T cell receptor beta chains given below trace back to one sample, sequenced in a study of cytomegalovirus exposure and HLA in healthy donors (dated 2017 in TCRdb). Libraries were constructed by the immunoSEQ multiplex PCR assay. The table comes from immuneACCESS by way of TCRdb, which keeps in-frame sequences with V and J called. Part of the clones is missing from these tables; in studies checked, under half for an unresolved V gene and the rest for unknown reasons. In this sample the table shows about 160,000 clones, just under 90% of which occur a single time. 10% of the sample belongs to the ten largest clones. The sequenced material came from PBMCs. Source of these receptors: a woman younger than 35 in good health and CMV-seropositive.

This clone was recorded only once. The V call is TRBV7-8, the J call TRBJ2-7; tentatively, D is TRBD1 (6 bases). Trimming shortened V by 1 base and J by 5 bases, and 12 bases separated the two germline ends. Germline lookup yields CDR1 SGHVS and CDR2 FQNEAQ. The CDR3 extends over 14 amino acids. The CDR3 here is CASSLGAGEDEQYF. CDR3 DNA sequence: TGTGCCAGCAGCTTAGGTGCAGGGGAAGACGAGCAGTACTTC.

The chain combines TRBV18 with TRBJ1-1; no clear D gene. Germline values: CDR1 KGHSH, CDR2 LQKENI. V lost 2 bases and J lost 11, with 15 bases in between. This CDR3 has 13 amino acids. As DNA, the CDR3 is TGTGCCAGCTCACCATCAGGAGGTACCGGGGCTTTCTTT. This sequence encodes CASSPSGGTGAFF.

The chain is built from TRBV9 and TRBJ1-1; D unresolved. Per germline, CDR1 SGDLS and CDR2 YYNGEE. CDR3 length equals 14 residues. Trimming cost V 0 bases and J 5 bases, with 11 bases left between them. The CDR3 reads CASSVGNTGTEAFF. CDR3 sequence (DNA): TGTGCCAGCAGCGTAGGGAATACCGGGACTGAAGCTTTCTTT.

This clone appeared a single time. The chain couples TRBV2 to TRBJ1-1, with TRBD1 matching over 9 bases. The J segment lost 11 bases and the V segment lost 6 bases, leaving 10 bases of the junction unmatched. From germline, CDR1 is SNHLY and CDR2 FYNNEI. CDR3 length equals 13 residues. The CDR3 nucleotides are TGTGCCAGCAGCCAGCAACAGGGGGCAGGGGCTTTCTTT. Residues: CASSQQQGAGAFF.

The V gene is TRBV7-9, the J gene TRBJ2-5; 9 bases map to TRBD2. The CDR3 contains 15 residues. V gave up 4 bases and J gave up 4 bases; unmatched junction bases: 7. Germline V lookup: CDR1 SEHNR, CDR2 FQNEAQ (reference sequence). The CDR3 sequence: CASSSPLSGRETQYF. CDR3 coding DNA: TGTGCCAGCAGCTCCCCCCTTAGCGGGAGAGAGACCCAGTACTTC.

This chain joins TRBV18 and TRBJ2-3; TRBD1 is a possible D gene (6 bases). The CDR3 consists of 13 residues. CDR1 is KGHSH, CDR2 LQKENI, per germline. Deletions cut 5 bases from V and 5 bases from J, with 11 bases between. The CDR3 bases are TGTGCCAGCTCATCCGACAGGTTAGATACGCAGTATTTT. This codes for CASSSDRLDTQYF.

The V call is TRBV5-4, the J call TRBJ1-2; D possibly corresponds to TRBD1 (5 bases). V gave up 0 bases and J gave up 6 bases, with 6 bases separating them. The germline V gene encodes CDR1 SGHNT and CDR2 YYREEE (reference sequence). This CDR3 region has 12 residues. As DNA, the CDR3 is TGTGCCAGCAGCTTGGGACAGAATGGCTACACCTTC. Protein sequence: CASSLGQNGYTF.

This chain joins TRBV5-1 and TRBJ2-1, with no clear D. The CDR3 extends over 15 amino acids. Trimming cost V 2 bases and J 0 bases, with 9 bases left between them. Germline-derived CDR1 and CDR2 are SGHRS and YFSETQ. CDR3 region: CASSFSLSSYNEQFF. CDR3 bases: TGCGCCAGCAGCTTTAGCCTCAGCTCCTACAATGAGCAGTTCTTC.

This chain uses TRBV13 with TRBJ1-1; 11 nucleotides line up with TRBD1. Germline assignment: CDR1 PRHDT and CDR2 FYEKMQ (reference sequence). This CDR3 has 17 residues. With V trimmed by 4 bases and J by 10 bases, 17 bases remained unmatched. The CDR3 nucleotides read TGTGCCAGCAGCTCGGACGGACAGGGGGCACCACAAGATAGAGCTTTCTTT. Its protein product is CASSSDGQGAPQDRAFF.

Concerning this clone itself: An end of the junction does not agree with germline; a read error may underlie this. The chain uses TRBV7-7 and TRBJ2-3; TRBD1 matches at 8 bases. The CDR3 totals 14 residues. CDR1 is SSHAT, CDR2 FNYEAQ, per germline (reference sequence). CDR3 sequence (DNA): TGTGCTAGCAGCGTGACAGGGGGCACAGATACGCAGTATTTT. Protein product: CASSVTGGTDTQYF.

This clone was observed once. The DNA of the CDR3 is TGTGCCAGCAGCTTCTTCTCCATAGCGGGAGGCGAGCAGTACTTC. Translating gives CASSFFSIAGGEQYF. This chain uses TRBV7-2 with TRBJ2-7; 10 nucleotides agree with TRBD2. The trim removed 3 bases at V and 6 bases at J, leaving 8 bases unmatched. Germline CDR1 is SGHTA and CDR2 is FQGNSA. The CDR3 has 15 residues.

This clone has just one count. This chain uses TRBV7-9 with TRBJ2-7, with TRBD1 matching over 7 bases. This CDR3 spans 14 amino acids. Germline lookup yields CDR1 SEHNR and CDR2 FQNEAQ (reference sequence). Trimming took 2 bases from V and 5 from J; bases not matched to a gene: 6. The CDR3 region is CASSLKGGRDEQYF. The CDR3 DNA reads as TGTGCCAGCAGCTTAAAAGGGGGCAGGGACGAGCAGTACTTC.

This clone occurred once. This chain links TRBV5-8 with TRBJ1-5, with D tentatively TRBD1 (6 bases). CDR3 length: 17 amino acids. CDR1 is SGHTS and CDR2 is YDEGEE in the germline V gene. The V end lost 5 bases, the J end lost 1 base, and 19 bases lay between the germline ends. DNA of the CDR3: TGTGCCAGCAGTTCGTACAGGGAGACGAGAAGCAATCAGCCCCAGCATTTT. This encodes CASSSYRETRSNQPQHF.

J is TRBJ2-3 and V is TRBV5-1, with TRBD1 matching 8 bases. The junction had 6 bases not matched to a gene; V was cut back by 0 bases and J by 3 bases. This CDR3 is built from 16 residues. Germline lookup yields CDR1 SGHRS and CDR2 YFSETQ. CDR3 nucleotide sequence: TGCGCCAGCAGCTTGGGAGACAGGGGATTTACAGATACGCAGTATTTT. It encodes CASSLGDRGFTDTQYF.

The V and J genes are TRBV7-2 and TRBJ1-5, with D perhaps matching TRBD1 (6 bases). The CDR3 consists of 13 residues. V was pared by 5 bases and J by 5 bases, with 10 bases between. In germline, CDR1 is SGHTA, CDR2 FQGNSA. The CDR3 DNA sequence: TGTGCCAGCAGCCCCAACAGGGATCAGCCCCAGCATTTT. Its protein is CASSPNRDQPQHF.

V gene TRBV27 combines with J gene TRBJ1-1, with D possibly TRBD1 on 6 matching bases. V was shortened by 7 bases and J by 5 bases, with 17 bases between the two germline ends. Looked up from germline, CDR1 is MNHEY and CDR2 is SMNVEV (reference sequence). There are 14 residues in the CDR3. CDR3 protein: CASNIKQGHTEAFF. The CDR3 coding sequence is TGTGCCAGCAATATAAAACAGGGACATACTGAAGCTTTCTTT.

CDR3 in DNA: TGTGCCAGCAGTCCCGCCGGGACAGGAGACAATGAGCAGTTCTTC. It translates to CASSPAGTGDNEQFF. The gene calls are TRBV11-3 and TRBJ2-1, with TRBD1 matching 8 bases. Looked up from germline, CDR1 is SGHNT and CDR2 is YENEEA. The junction had 9 bases not matched to a gene; V was cut back by 6 bases and J by 5 bases. The CDR3 consists of 15 residues.

This clone appeared a single time. The rearrangement uses TRBV28 and TRBJ1-2; D unresolved. Germline lookup yields CDR1 MDHEN and CDR2 SYDVKM. The CDR3 covers 16 residues. Trimming cost V 5 bases and J 6 bases, with 22 bases left between them. DNA for the CDR3: TGTGCCAGCAGTGAGCAGAGCTTTCCAGCGGCGGATGGCTACACCTTC. Its translation: CASSEQSFPAADGYTF.

J is TRBJ2-7 and V is TRBV6-5, with a weak D call TRBD1 (6 bases). The V and J ends lost 4 bases and 3 bases respectively, with 13 bases between them. CDR3 length: 14 residues. Germline assignment: CDR1 MNHEY and CDR2 SVGAGI. CDR3 DNA sequence: TGTGCCAGCAGTTCCCGGGCAGGGGTCTACGAGCAGTACTTC. Translating gives CASSSRAGVYEQYF.

The chain links TRBV18 to TRBJ1-2, with D possibly matching TRBD1 (6 bases). Trimming took 5 bases from V and 3 from J, leaving 10 bases between them. Germline V CDR1 and CDR2: KGHSH, LQKENI. This CDR3 has 13 amino acids. In DNA, the CDR3 is TGTGCCAGCTCAGGGGGCGCGGACTATGGCTACACCTTC. This gives the protein CASSGGADYGYTF.

The CDR3 bases are TGTGCCAGCAGTTACGGTTCACTAGCGGGATGGAATGAGCAGTTCTTC. Encoded protein: CASSYGSLAGWNEQFF. The rearrangement joins TRBV6-5 to TRBJ2-1; TRBD2 matches at 10 bases. V gave up 2 bases and J gave up 7 bases; unmatched junction bases: 8. Per the germline V gene, CDR1 is MNHEY and CDR2 is SVGAGI. The CDR3 consists of 16 residues.

CDR3 sequence: CAWSGGIDETQYF. CDR3 DNA sequence: TGTGCCTGGAGCGGAGGGATCGACGAGACCCAGTACTTC. This chain joins TRBV30 and TRBJ2-5; possibly TRBD2 for D (6 bases). V was cut by 3 bases and J by 5 bases, with 13 bases left in between. The CDR3 contains 13 residues. Germline CDR1 is GTSNPN and CDR2 is SVGIG (reference sequence).

The chain has TRBV30 and TRBJ2-3; 14 nucleotides agree with TRBD2. The V gene end was trimmed by 8 bases and the J gene end by 10 bases; junction bases not matched to a gene: 5. Looked up from germline, CDR1 is GTSNPN and CDR2 is SVGIG (reference sequence). This CDR3 is built from 12 residues. CDR3 amino acids: CAGGTSGRAQYF. The CDR3 DNA sequence: TGTGCCGGCGGGACTAGCGGGAGAGCGCAGTATTTT.

The chain has TRBV14 and TRBJ2-3; TRBD1 agrees at 7 bases. J was trimmed by 0 bases and V by 5 bases; bases with no gene match: 5. Germline-derived CDR1 and CDR2 are SGHDN and FVKESK. This CDR3 contains 15 residues. CDR3 loop: CASSSLTGSTDTQYF. The CDR3 bases are TGTGCCAGCAGCTCCTTGACAGGGAGCACAGATACGCAGTATTTT.

V is TRBV7-2 and J is TRBJ1-5, with 7 nucleotides matching TRBD1. CDR3 length equals 19 residues. Germline V gene lookup returns CDR1 SGHTA and CDR2 FQGNSA. Trimming took 2 bases from V and 0 from J; bases not matched to a gene: 13. CDR3 sequence reads: CASSLRYGTEWFSNQPQHF. CDR3 DNA: TGTGCCAGCAGCTTAAGGTATGGGACAGAATGGTTTAGCAATCAGCCCCAGCATTTT.

J is TRBJ2-2 and V is TRBV2; possibly TRBD1 for D (5 bases). The germline V and J ends were trimmed by 8 bases and 4 bases, with 11 bases remaining between them. The CDR3 length is 13 residues. Looked up from germline, CDR1 is SNHLY and CDR2 is FYNNEI. CDR3: CASQQVVTGELFF. The CDR3 coding sequence is TGTGCCAGCCAACAGGTAGTCACCGGGGAGCTGTTTTTT.

In this sample, this clone turned up once. This chain links TRBV4-1 with TRBJ2-1; D not resolved. Germline lookup yields CDR1 MGHRA and CDR2 YSYEKL. The CDR3 has 14 amino acids. V shed 1 base and J shed 2 bases, with 6 bases lying between them. CDR3 amino acids: CASSQGLAYNEQFF. The CDR3 DNA follows: TGCGCCAGCAGCCAAGGGCTAGCCTACAATGAGCAGTTCTTC.

The chain recombines TRBV9 with TRBJ2-5; a possible D gene is TRBD2 (6 bases). The ends were cut back, 0 bases at V and 1 base at J, with 7 bases in the middle. The CDR3 runs to 14 residues. Germline V gene data show CDR1 as SGDLS and CDR2 as YYNGEE. This chain's CDR3 is CASSVGGIQETQYF. The CDR3 bases are TGTGCCAGCAGCGTAGGCGGGATCCAAGAGACCCAGTACTTC.